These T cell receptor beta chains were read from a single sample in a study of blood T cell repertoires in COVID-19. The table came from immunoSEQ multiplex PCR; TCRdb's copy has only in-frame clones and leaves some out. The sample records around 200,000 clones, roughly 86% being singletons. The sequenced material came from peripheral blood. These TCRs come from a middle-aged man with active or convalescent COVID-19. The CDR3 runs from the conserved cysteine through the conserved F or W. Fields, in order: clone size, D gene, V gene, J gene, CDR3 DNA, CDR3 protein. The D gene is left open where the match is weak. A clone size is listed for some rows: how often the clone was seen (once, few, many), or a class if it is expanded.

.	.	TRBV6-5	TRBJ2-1	TGTGCCAGCATCGCTACAGGGTTGCGGCAGTTCTTC	CASIATGLRQFF
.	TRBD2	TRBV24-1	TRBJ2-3	TGTGCCACCAGTGACACGGGGGGGCCAGGCACAGATACGCAGTATTTT	CATSDTGGPGTDTQYF
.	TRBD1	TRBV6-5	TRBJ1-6	TGTGCCAGCAGTTACTGGGCAGGGGGAAATTCACCCCTCCACTTT	CASSYWAGGNSPLHF
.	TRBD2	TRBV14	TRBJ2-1	TGTGCCAGCAGCCACCCCTTCCTAGCGGGGGCTTACAATGAGCAGTTCTTC	CASSHPFLAGAYNEQFF
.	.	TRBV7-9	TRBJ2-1	TGTGCCAGCAGCTTAGCGACGTCAGGGCATGAGCAGTTCTTC	CASSLATSGHEQFF
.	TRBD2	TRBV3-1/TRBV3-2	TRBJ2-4	TGTGCCAGCAGCCAAAGATGGCTACGCGGGGGGGCCAAAAACATTCAGTACTTC	CASSQRWLRGGAKNIQYF
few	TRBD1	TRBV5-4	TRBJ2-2	TGTGCCAGCAGCTCAATGGACAGGGGGAACACCGGGGAGCTGTTTTTT	CASSSMDRGNTGELFF
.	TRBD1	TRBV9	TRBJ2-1	TGTGCCAGCAGCGGAGAGGGTACTAGAGAGTTGACAGGGCGGTTCGATGAGCAGTTCTTC	CASSGEGTRELTGRFDEQFF
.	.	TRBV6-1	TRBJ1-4	TGTGCCAGCAGTGAAATCGCCGGGGCAACTAATGAAAAACTGTTTTTT	CASSEIAGATNEKLFF
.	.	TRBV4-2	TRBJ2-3	TGTGCCAGCAGCCAAGAAGGGAACAGGGCCACAGATACGCAGTATTTT	CASSQEGNRATDTQYF
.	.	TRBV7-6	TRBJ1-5	TGTGCCAGCAGCTTAGGGCCCCATGTCCGCAATCAGCCCCAGCATTTT	CASSLGPHVRNQPQHF
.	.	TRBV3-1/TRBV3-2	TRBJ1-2	TGTGCCAGCAGCCCCTCGGGCGGGGTTAACTATGGCTACACCTTC	CASSPSGGVNYGYTF
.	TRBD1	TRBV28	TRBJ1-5	TGTGCCAGCAGTAAATACAGGGGATCGCTTAGCAATCAGCCCCAGCATTTT	CASSKYRGSLSNQPQHF
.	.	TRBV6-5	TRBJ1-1	TGTGCCAGCAGTTACTCGGGCAGGGCCACTGAAGCTTTCTTT	CASSYSGRATEAFF